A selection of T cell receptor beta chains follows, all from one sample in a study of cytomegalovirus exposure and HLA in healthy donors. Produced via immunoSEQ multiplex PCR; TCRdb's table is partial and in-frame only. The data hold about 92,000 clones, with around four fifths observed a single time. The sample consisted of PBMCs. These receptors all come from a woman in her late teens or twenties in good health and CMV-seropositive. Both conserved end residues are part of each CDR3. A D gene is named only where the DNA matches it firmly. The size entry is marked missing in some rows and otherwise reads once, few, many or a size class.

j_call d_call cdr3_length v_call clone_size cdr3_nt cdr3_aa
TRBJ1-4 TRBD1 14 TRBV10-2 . TGCGCCAACCTAACAATCAGGGGGCACGAAAAACTGTTTTTT CANLTIRGHEKLFF
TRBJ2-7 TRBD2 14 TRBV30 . TGTGCCCAGCGAGCGGGAAGTCGATCCTACGAGCAGTACTTC CAQRAGSRSYEQYF
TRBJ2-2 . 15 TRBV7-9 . TGTGCCAGCAGTCGTTGGCTGGCGAACACCGGGGAGCTGTTTTTT CASSRWLANTGELFF
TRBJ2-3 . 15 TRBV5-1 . TGCGCCAGCCAGAGATCCGACTCTTTCACAGATACGCAGTATTTT CASQRSDSFTDTQYF
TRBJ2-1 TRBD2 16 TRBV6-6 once TGTGCCAGCGCGGGGCGGGGGGGTCCGCCCGGCAATGAGCAGTTCTTC CASAGRGGPPGNEQFF
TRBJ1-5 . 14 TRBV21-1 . TGTGCCAGCAGCACCCGACAGACCAATCAGCCCCAGCATTTT CASSTRQTNQPQHF
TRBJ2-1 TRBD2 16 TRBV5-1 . TGCGCCAGCAGCTTGGTTCCTAGCGGGAGCTACAATGAGCAGTTCTTC CASSLVPSGSYNEQFF
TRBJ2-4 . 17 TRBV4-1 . TGCGCCAGCAGCCAAGCCGACTGGGGGCAGCCCAAAAACATTCAGTACTTC CASSQADWGQPKNIQYF
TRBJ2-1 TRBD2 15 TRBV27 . TGTGCCAGCAGCATCGGGACTAGCTCCTACAATGAGCAGTTCTTC CASSIGTSSYNEQFF
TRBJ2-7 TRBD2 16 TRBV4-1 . TGCGCCAGCAGCCAATTGACTAGCGGGGAATACACCGAGCAGTACTTC CASSQLTSGEYTEQYF
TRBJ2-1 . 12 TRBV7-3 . TGTGCCAGCAGCTTAAAGGCGGGAGAGCAGTTCTTC CASSLKAGEQFF
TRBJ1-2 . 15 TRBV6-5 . TGTGCCAGCAGTTACGTAGACAGGAGTCCCTATGGCTACACCTTC CASSYVDRSPYGYTF
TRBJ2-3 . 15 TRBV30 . TGTGCCTGGACTGGAACTAACTCATGGACAGATACGCAGTATTTT CAWTGTNSWTDTQYF
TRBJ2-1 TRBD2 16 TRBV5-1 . TGCGCCAGCAGCTTGACTAGCGGGGGCCCCCACAATGAGCAGTTCTTC CASSLTSGGPHNEQFF
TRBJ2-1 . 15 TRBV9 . TGTGCCAGCAGCATAGGGGGGCACACGTACAATGAGCAGTTCTTC CASSIGGHTYNEQFF
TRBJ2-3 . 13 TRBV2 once TGTGCCAGCAGAAATAGACAGTCGGATACGCAGTATTTT CASRNRQSDTQYF
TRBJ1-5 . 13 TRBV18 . TGTGCCAGCTCACCGGAGGTTATTCAGCCCCAGCATTTT CASSPEVIQPQHF
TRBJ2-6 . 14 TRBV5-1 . TGCGCCAGCAGCCCGGATGGGGGCTCCAACGTCCTGACTTTC CASSPDGGSNVLTF
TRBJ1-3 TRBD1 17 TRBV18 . TGTGCCAGCTCACCACCGATTGGGACAGGGTCTGGAAACACCATATATTTT CASSPPIGTGSGNTIYF
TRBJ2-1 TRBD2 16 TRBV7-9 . TGTGCCAGCAGCTTAGAGACTAGCTTAGCTTCTAATGAGCAGTTCTTC CASSLETSLASNEQFF
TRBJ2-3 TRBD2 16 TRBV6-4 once TGTGCCAGCAGTCCTCGGACTAGCGGATACACAGATACGCAGTATTTT CASSPRTSGYTDTQYF
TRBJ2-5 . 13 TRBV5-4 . TGTGCCAGCAGCAAGGACACGAAAGAGACCCAGTACTTC CASSKDTKETQYF
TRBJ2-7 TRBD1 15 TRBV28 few TGTGCCAGCAGTTCCGCCGGGACAGGGGCCTACGAGCAGTACTTC CASSSAGTGAYEQYF
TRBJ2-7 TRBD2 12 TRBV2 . TGTGCCAGCAGTGTTTCTAGCGGGAGGGCTTACTTC CASSVSSGRAYF
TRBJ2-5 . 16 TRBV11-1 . TGTGCCAGCAGCTCCGTTAACCAAAGGATCCAGGGGACCCAGTACTTC CASSSVNQRIQGTQYF